This record covers a single TCR beta chain. No antigen is known for it. The data originate from a study of shared clonotypes between healthy human individuals. Notes on the study in general: Unshared clonotypes carried lower generation probabilities than those common to all four donors.

Repertoires were generated with immunoSEQ multiplex PCR, while TCRdb's copy carries only in-frame clones and drops some. The profile shows under 130,000 clones, just over 65% of them singletons. This CDR3 has 13 residues. Germline assignment: CDR1 SGHDN and CDR2 FVKESK. Trimming cost V 1 base and J 3 bases, with 6 bases left between them. Sequenced sample: memory CD8+ T cells sorted from blood. The subset was: CD45RO+ cells pooled with CCR7-negative TemRA cells. The chain is built from TRBV14 and TRBJ1-2; D not resolved. The clonotype was recovered from a woman in her thirties in good health. In DNA form, the CDR3 reads TGTGCCAGCAGCCAAGGGCGGTACTATGGCTACACCTTC. This gives the protein CASSQGRYYGYTF. Combining the CDR3 with reference TRBV14 and TRBJ1-2 gives the whole variable domain EAGVTQFPSHSVIEKGQTVTLRCDPISGHDNLYWYRRVMGKEIKFLLHFVKESKQDESGMPNNRFLAERTGGTYSTLKVQPAELEDSGVYFCASSQGRYYGYTFGSGTRLTVV.